The next 16 T cell receptor beta chains were all read from a single sample in a study of identical twins. TCRdb reprocessed the 5' RACE reads via MiXCR and lists one record per CDR3 protein. The sample lists approximately 670,000 distinct CDR3 sequences, around 5.7% occurring once. The specimen sequenced was naive T cells sorted from blood. Receptors were obtained from a man aged 18-30 years in good health.

This clonotype was picked up a small number of times. The DNA for the CDR3 is TGTGCCAGCAGTTCCCAAACAGGGCTCAACTATGGCTACACCTTC. Protein: CASSSQTGLNYGYTF. V usage is TRBV12-3 or TRBV12-4 and J usage is TRBJ1-2; tentative D call: TRBD1 (6 bases). The CDR3 runs to 15 residues. Trimming cost V 4 bases and J 2 bases, with 14 bases left between them.

The chain is built from TRBV6-1 and TRBJ2-7, with 12 bases matching TRBD2. This CDR3 region has 16 residues. Germline lookup yields CDR1 MNHNS and CDR2 SASEGT. After removal of 5 bases from V and 2 bases from J, the junction contained 7 bases not matched to a gene. CDR3 residues: CASSSWTSGVTYEQYF. CDR3 bases: TGTGCCAGCAGTAGTTGGACTAGCGGGGTGACCTACGAGCAGTACTTC.

This clonotype came up a few times. The chain has TRBV11-2 and TRBJ2-3; TRBD2 might be the D (6 bases). Germline V gene lookup returns CDR1 SGHAT and CDR2 FQNNGV. The CDR3 is made up of 19 amino acids. Trimming took off 1 base at V and 0 bases at J, with 20 bases between the two ends. This CDR3 is CASSLVRLAVLGSTDTQYF. The CDR3 nucleotides are TGTGCCAGCAGCTTAGTAAGGTTAGCGGTCCTAGGTAGCACAGATACGCAGTATTTT.

This clonotype was observed at least ten times. The V gene is TRBV28, the J gene TRBJ2-5, with 7 bases identical to TRBD1. The V segment lost 4 bases and the J segment 1 base; nucleotides outside the gene matches: 12. CDR1 MDHEN and CDR2 SYDVKM come from the germline V gene. The CDR3 loop spans 17 amino acids. DNA for the CDR3: TGTGCCAGCAGTTCAAATCCGGGACAGTACTTCCAAGAGACCCAGTACTTC. Translation: CASSSNPGQYFQETQYF.

The chain recombines TRBV19 with TRBJ2-3; D ambiguous. Trimming stripped 3 bases from V and 0 bases from J, with 13 bases between. The CDR3 consists of 16 residues. CDR1 is LNHDA, CDR2 SQIVND, per germline (reference sequence). In DNA form, the CDR3 reads TGTGCCAGTAGTATCGGTGTGGGGTCTAGCACAGATACGCAGTATTTT. This gives the protein CASSIGVGSSTDTQYF.

This clonotype was observed at least ten times. The rearrangement joins TRBV12-3 or TRBV12-4 to TRBJ1-2, with D unclear. The CDR3 extends over 10 amino acids. The V end was cut by 8 bases, the J end by 8 bases, with 9 bases between. CDR3 region: CASWREGYTF. CDR3 DNA: TGTGCCAGCTGGAGGGAGGGCTACACCTTC.

This clonotype was recorded at least ten times. The rearrangement links TRBV28 to TRBJ2-1; D is possibly TRBD1 (6 bases). The germline V and J ends were trimmed by 3 bases and 4 bases, with 10 bases remaining between them. The length of the CDR3 is 14 residues. Germline V CDR1 and CDR2: MDHEN, SYDVKM. The CDR3 DNA reads as TGTGCCAGCAGTTTCCAGGGGCTTTACAATGAGCAGTTCTTC. It yields the protein CASSFQGLYNEQFF.

This clonotype was observed many times. This chain joins TRBV7-2 and TRBJ1-4; D unclear. The CDR3 is made up of 15 amino acids. Trimming shortened V by 5 bases and J by 6 bases, and 16 bases separated the two germline ends. Germline V gene data show CDR1 as SGHTA and CDR2 as FQGNSA. This CDR3 is CASSIDGRAHEKLFF. The CDR3 DNA is TGTGCCAGCAGCATAGACGGACGTGCTCATGAAAAACTGTTTTTT.

This clonotype was picked up many times. The V and J genes are TRBV12-3 or TRBV12-4 and TRBJ2-4, with D perhaps given as TRBD1 or TRBD2 (5 bases each). The CDR3 runs to 15 residues. V lost 1 base and J 7 bases, leaving 14 bases between the germline ends. This CDR3 reads CASSLEGRTENIQYF. CDR3 sequence (DNA): TGTGCCAGCAGTTTAGAGGGACGGACGGAGAACATTCAGTACTTC.

The CDR3 is CASSGINYGYTF. The CDR3 coding sequence is TGTGCCAGCTCGGGGATAAACTATGGCTACACCTTC. This rearrangement joins TRBV6-5 to TRBJ1-2; no clear D gene. The germline V and J ends were trimmed by 8 bases and 2 bases, with 9 bases remaining between them. Germline CDR1 and CDR2: MNHEY and SVGAGI. This CDR3 is built from 12 residues.

The table lists this clonotype with a few counts. The rearrangement joins TRBV29-1 to TRBJ2-7, with TRBD1 as a possible D gene (5 bases). The CDR3 is made up of 12 amino acids. In germline, CDR1 is SQVTM, CDR2 ANQGSEA. V lost 5 bases and J lost 2, with 10 bases in between. This CDR3 is CSVMTVTYEQYV. In DNA form, the CDR3 reads TGCAGCGTTATGACAGTAACCTACGAGCAGTACGTC.

This clonotype appeared a few times. The chain recombines TRBV6-4 with TRBJ1-1; D unresolved. Deletions cut 7 bases from V and 3 bases from J, with 12 bases between. CDR3 length: 13 residues. From germline, CDR1 is MRHNA and CDR2 SNTAGT. The chain's CDR3 is CASKRERDTEAFF. CDR3 nucleotide sequence: TGTGCCAGCAAGAGGGAGAGGGACACTGAAGCTTTCTTT.

This clonotype was observed at least ten times. V usage is TRBV20-1 and J usage is TRBJ2-2; unclear D gene. The CDR3 covers 15 residues. The V end was cut by 6 bases, the J end by 6 bases, with 20 bases between. Germline CDR1 is DFQATT and CDR2 is SNEGSKA (reference sequence). This chain's CDR3 is CSAVGIKSGPGELFF. Written as DNA, the CDR3 is TGCAGTGCCGTGGGAATTAAAAGTGGTCCCGGGGAGCTGTTTTTT.

This clonotype was counted between two and nine times. The genes are TRBV6-1 and TRBJ2-7; TRBD1 agrees at 9 bases. Germline CDR1 and CDR2: MNHNS and SASEGT. The CDR3 covers 14 residues. The V gene end was trimmed by 8 bases and the J gene end by 2 bases; junction bases not matched to a gene: 7. The CDR3 sequence is CASARDRVAYEQYV. CDR3 bases: TGTGCCAGCGCTCGGGACAGGGTCGCCTACGAGCAGTACGTC.

This clonotype was seen a handful of times. This chain uses TRBV18 with TRBJ2-7, with TRBD2 matching 7 bases. CDR3 length: 15 amino acids. Germline CDR1 is KGHSH and CDR2 is LQKENI. Unmatched junction bases numbered 6, after V lost 1 base and J lost 3 bases. CDR3 bases: TGTGCCAGCTCACCACGGGAGGGGCTAAGCTACGAGCAGTACTTC. It is translated as CASSPREGLSYEQYF.

The table lists this clonotype with a few counts. The genes are TRBV5-1 and TRBJ1-6; no definite D call. The V end lost 7 bases, the J end lost 5 bases, and 10 bases lay between the germline ends. The CDR3 has 13 amino acids. Per the germline V gene, CDR1 is SGHRS and CDR2 is YFSETQ. The CDR3 DNA follows: TGCGCCAGCTCTAACGAGGATAATTCACCCCTCCACTTT. This gives the protein CASSNEDNSPLHF.